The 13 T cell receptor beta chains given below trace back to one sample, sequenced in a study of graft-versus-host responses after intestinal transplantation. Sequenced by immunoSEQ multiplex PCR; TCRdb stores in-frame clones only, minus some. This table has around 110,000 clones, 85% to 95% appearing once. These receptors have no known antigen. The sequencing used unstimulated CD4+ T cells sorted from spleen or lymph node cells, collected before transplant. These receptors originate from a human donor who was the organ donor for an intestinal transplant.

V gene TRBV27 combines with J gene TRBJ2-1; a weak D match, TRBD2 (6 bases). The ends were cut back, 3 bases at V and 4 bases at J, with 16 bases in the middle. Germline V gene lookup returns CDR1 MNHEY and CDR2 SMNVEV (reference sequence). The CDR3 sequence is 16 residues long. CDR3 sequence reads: CASSLGWRAGYNEQFF. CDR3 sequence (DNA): TGTGCCAGCAGTTTGGGGTGGAGGGCCGGATACAATGAGCAGTTCTTC.

CDR3 bases: TGTGCCATCAGTCCTAGCGGGGTAGCCAAAAACATTCAGTACTTC. This encodes CAISPSGVAKNIQYF. The chain combines TRBV10-3 with TRBJ2-4; TRBD2 agrees at 9 bases. Trimming removed 5 bases from V and 0 bases from J; junction bases left unmatched: 2. The CDR3 is 15 residues long. The germline V gene encodes CDR1 ENHRY and CDR2 SYGVKD.

Here the CDR3 reads CASSLVYEQYF. DNA for the CDR3: TGTGCCAGCAGTCTCGTCTACGAGCAGTACTTC. V gene TRBV28 combines with J gene TRBJ2-7, with D hard to call. Trimming took 5 bases from V and 3 from J, leaving 5 bases between them. The CDR3 consists of 11 residues. Germline V gives CDR1 MDHEN, CDR2 SYDVKM.

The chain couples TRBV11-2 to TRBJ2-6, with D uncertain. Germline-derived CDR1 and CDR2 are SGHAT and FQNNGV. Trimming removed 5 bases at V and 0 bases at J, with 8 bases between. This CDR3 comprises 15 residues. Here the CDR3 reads CASSTSDSGANVLTF. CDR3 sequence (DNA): TGTGCCAGCAGCACGTCGGACTCTGGGGCCAACGTCCTGACTTTC.

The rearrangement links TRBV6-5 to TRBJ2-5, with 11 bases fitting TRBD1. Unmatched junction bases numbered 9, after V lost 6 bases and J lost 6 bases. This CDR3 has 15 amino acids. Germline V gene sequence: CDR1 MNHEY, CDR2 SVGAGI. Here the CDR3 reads CASRGPGQGVKTQYF. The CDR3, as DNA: TGTGCCAGCAGGGGACCGGGACAGGGGGTAAAGACCCAGTACTTC.

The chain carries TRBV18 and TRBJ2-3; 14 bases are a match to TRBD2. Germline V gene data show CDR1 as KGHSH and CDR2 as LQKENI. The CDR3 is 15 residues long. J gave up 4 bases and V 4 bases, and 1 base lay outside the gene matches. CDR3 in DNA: TGTGCCAGCTCACGACTAGCGGGAGGGCCAGATACGCAGTATTTT. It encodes CASSRLAGGPDTQYF. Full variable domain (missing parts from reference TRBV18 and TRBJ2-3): NAGVMQNPRHLVRRRGQEARLRCSPMKGHSHVYWYRQLPEEGLKFMVYLQKENIIDESGMPKERFSAEFPKEGPSILRIQQVVRGDSAAYFCASSRLAGGPDTQYFGPGTRLTVL.

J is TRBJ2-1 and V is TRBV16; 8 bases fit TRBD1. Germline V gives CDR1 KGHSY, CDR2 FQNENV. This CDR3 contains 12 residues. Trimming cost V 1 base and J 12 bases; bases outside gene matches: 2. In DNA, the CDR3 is TGTGCCAGCAGCCAATGGGGGACAGGGCAGTTCTTC. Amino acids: CASSQWGTGQFF.

The CDR3 protein is CASSQLTSGGEETQYF. The CDR3 DNA reads TGTGCCAGCAGCCAACTCACTAGCGGAGGGGAAGAGACCCAGTACTTC. The gene calls are TRBV4-2 and TRBJ2-5, with 8 bases fitting TRBD2. The trim removed 2 bases at V and 3 bases at J, leaving 8 bases unmatched. The CDR3 loop spans 16 amino acids. Per the germline V gene, CDR1 is LGHNA and CDR2 is YNFKEQ.

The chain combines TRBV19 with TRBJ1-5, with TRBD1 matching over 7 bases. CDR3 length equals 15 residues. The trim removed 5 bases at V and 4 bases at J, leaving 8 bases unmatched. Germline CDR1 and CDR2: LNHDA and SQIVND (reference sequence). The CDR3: CASSLTGVGNQPQHF. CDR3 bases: TGTGCCAGTAGTTTAACAGGGGTGGGTAATCAGCCCCAGCATTTT. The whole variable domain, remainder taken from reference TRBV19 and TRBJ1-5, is DGGITQSPKYLFRKEGQNVTLSCEQNLNHDAMYWYRQDPGQGLRLIYYSQIVNDFQKGDIAEGYSVSREKKESFPLTVTSAQKNPTAFYLCASSLTGVGNQPQHFGDGTRLSIL.

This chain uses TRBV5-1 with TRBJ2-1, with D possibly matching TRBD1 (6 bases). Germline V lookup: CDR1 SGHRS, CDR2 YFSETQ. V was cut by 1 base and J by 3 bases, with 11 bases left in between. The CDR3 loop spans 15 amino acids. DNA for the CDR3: TGCGCCAGCAGCTTGACCGCAGGGGACTACAATGAGCAGTTCTTC. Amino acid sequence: CASSLTAGDYNEQFF. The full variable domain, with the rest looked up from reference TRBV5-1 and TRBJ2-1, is KAGVTQTPRYLIKTRGQQVTLSCSPISGHRSVSWYQQTPGQGLQFLFEYFSETQRNKGNFPGRFSGRQFSNSRSEMNVSTLELGDSALYLCASSLTAGDYNEQFFGPGTRLTVL.

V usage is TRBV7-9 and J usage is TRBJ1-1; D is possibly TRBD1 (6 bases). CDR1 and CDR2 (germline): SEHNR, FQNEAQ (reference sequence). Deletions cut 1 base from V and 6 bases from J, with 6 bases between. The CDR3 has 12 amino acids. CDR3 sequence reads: CASSLGQAEAFF. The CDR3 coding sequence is TGTGCCAGCAGCTTAGGACAGGCTGAAGCTTTCTTT.

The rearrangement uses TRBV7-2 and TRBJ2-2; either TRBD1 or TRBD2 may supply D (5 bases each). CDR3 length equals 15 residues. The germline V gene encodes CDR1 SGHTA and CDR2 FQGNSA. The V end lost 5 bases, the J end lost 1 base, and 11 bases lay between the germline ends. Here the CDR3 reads CASSLGPMNTGELFF. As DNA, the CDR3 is TGTGCCAGCAGCCTGGGACCCATGAACACCGGGGAGCTGTTTTTT. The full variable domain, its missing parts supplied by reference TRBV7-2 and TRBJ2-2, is GAGVSQSPSNKVTEKGKDVELRCDPISGHTALYWYRQSLGQGLEFLIYFQGNSAPDKSGLPSDRFSAERTGGSVSTLTIQRTQQEDSAVYLCASSLGPMNTGELFFGEGSRLTVL.

CDR3 coding DNA: TGCAGCGTTGGGACAGGGGAGGAGACCCAGTACTTC. It encodes CSVGTGEETQYF. The chain has TRBV29-1 and TRBJ2-5; 9 positions agree with TRBD1. This CDR3 has 12 residues. Germline V gene lookup returns CDR1 SQVTM and CDR2 ANQGSEA. Trimming at V came to 4 bases and at J to 5 bases, leaving 2 bases not matched to a gene. The full variable domain, its missing parts supplied by reference TRBV29-1 and TRBJ2-5, is SAVISQKPSRDICQRGTSLTIQCQVDSQVTMMFWYRQQPGQSLTLIATANQGSEATYESGFVIDKFPISRPNLTFSTLTVSNMSPEDSSIYLCSVGTGEETQYFGPGTRLLVL.